This TCR beta chain was obtained from a study of cytomegalovirus exposure and HLA in healthy donors. The CDR3 runs 13 residues. Germline V lookup: CDR1 GTSNPN, CDR2 SVGIG (reference sequence). The V segment lost 2 bases and the J segment 3 bases; nucleotides outside the gene matches: 1. The PCR ran on 60 Vbeta and 13 Jbeta primers. Using immunoSEQ multiplex PCR, the repertoire was profiled, and TCRdb retains in-frame clones only, with some absent. Here the sample spans fewer than 150,000 clones, approximately 70% being singletons. The sample comprised PBMCs. The chain couples TRBV30 to TRBJ1-2, with TRBD1 matching over 9 bases. The receptor comes from a human donor in good health. CDR3 protein: CAWSWDRDYGYTF. The CDR3 coding sequence is TGTGCCTGGAGTTGGGACAGGGACTATGGCTACACCTTC.